This T cell receptor beta chain is drawn from a study of T cell repertoires in cytomegalovirus infection (dated 2019 in TCRdb). About the investigation overall: Donor HLA type was relevant to the analysis, as public TCR beta signatures indicated carriage of CMV infection together with the matching HLA type.

Reading the germline V gene gives CDR1 SGHDN and CDR2 FVKESK. For this chain, trimming is 4 bases at the V end and 4 bases at the J end, and the number of junction bases without a gene match is 11. Counted from cysteine to phenylalanine, this CDR3 has 16 amino acids. The read is trimmed to its CDR3 DNA, 48 bases read in frame from base 1. General conclusions and limits of the study: The ex vivo response was dominated by HLA-C-restricted CMV-specific TCR beta clonotypes, and the single most frequent clonotype in two of eight donors was supplied by these HLA-C-restricted clonotypes. In both this cohort and an independent roughly 330-donor cohort, the cumulative frequency of public TCR beta family members distinguished carriers of CMV infection plus the relevant HLA type.

Sequenced on an Illumina HiSeq 1500. Starting from the raw public reads, TCRdb applied fastp trimming at Q25, assembled clones with MiXCR and retained in-frame beta chains. CDR3 protein duplicates are merged, each entry listing the most common genes and DNA. In all, the sample holds 150,000 to 200,000 distinct CDR3 sequences, and roughly 15% of those were seen once. Of the sample, roughly a sixth is held by the ten largest clones. About this clonotype: What antigen it recognizes has not been identified. Base-call qualities are not available, and no considerably larger clone is one nucleotide away.

The receptor was isolated from a human donor in good health (CMV status not recorded). Some clones in this sample may be carry-over from other donors' samples. Sample: CD8+ T cells from PBMCs. The chain links TRBV14 with TRBJ2-3; 7 bases in between match TRBD2. For the CDR3, the sequence is CASSRSFGGTPDTQYF. The bases read TGTGCCAGCAGCCGGAGTTTCGGGGGGACCCCAGATACGCAGTATTTT.